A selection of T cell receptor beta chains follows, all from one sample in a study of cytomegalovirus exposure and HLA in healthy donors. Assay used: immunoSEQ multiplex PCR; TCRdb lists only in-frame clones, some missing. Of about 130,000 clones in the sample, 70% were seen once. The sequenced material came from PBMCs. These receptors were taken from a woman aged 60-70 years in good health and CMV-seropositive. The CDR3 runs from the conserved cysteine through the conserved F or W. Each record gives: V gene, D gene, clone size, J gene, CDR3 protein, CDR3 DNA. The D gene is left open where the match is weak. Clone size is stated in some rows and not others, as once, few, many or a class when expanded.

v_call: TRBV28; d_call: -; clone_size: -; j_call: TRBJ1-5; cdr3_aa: CASSSWQGSNQPQHF; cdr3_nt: TGTGCCAGCAGTTCCTGGCAGGGTAGTAATCAGCCCCAGCATTTT
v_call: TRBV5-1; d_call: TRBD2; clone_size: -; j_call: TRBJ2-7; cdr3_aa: CASSFTGTSFDEQYF; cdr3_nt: TGCGCCAGCAGCTTTACCGGGACTAGTTTCGACGAGCAGTACTTC
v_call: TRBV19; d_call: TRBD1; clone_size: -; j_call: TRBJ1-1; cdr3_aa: CASRDREKNTEAFF; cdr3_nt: TGTGCCAGTCGGGACAGGGAAAAGAACACTGAAGCTTTCTTT
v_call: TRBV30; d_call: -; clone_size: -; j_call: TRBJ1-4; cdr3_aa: CAWSVSRGEKLFF; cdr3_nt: TGTGCCTGGAGTGTAAGCAGGGGTGAAAAACTGTTTTTT
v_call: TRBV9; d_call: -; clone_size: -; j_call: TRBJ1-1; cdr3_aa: CASSPTVDPEAFF; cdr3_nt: TGTGCCAGCAGCCCGACAGTTGACCCTGAAGCTTTCTTT
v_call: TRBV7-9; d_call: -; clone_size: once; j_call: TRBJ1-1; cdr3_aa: CASSLQTPQAEAFF; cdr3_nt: TGTGCCAGCAGCTTACAGACCCCCCAGGCTGAAGCTTTCTTT
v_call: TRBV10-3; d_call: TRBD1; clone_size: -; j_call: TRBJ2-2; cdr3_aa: CAIGQGGTGELFF; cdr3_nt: TGTGCCATAGGACAGGGGGGGACCGGGGAGCTGTTTTTT
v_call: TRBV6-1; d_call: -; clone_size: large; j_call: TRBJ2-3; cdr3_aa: CASSELAITDTQYF; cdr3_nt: TGTGCCAGCAGTGAATTAGCGATCACGGATACGCAGTATTTT
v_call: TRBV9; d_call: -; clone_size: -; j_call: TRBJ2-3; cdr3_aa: CASSPELDTQYF; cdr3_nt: TGTGCCAGCAGCCCCGAGTTAGATACGCAGTATTTT
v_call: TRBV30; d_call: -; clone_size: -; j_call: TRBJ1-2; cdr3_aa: CAWSVRGADGYTF; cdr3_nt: TGTGCCTGGAGTGTACGGGGGGCGGATGGCTACACCTTC
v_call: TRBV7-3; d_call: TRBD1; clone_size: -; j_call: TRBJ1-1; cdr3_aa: CASSLIRTGEAFF; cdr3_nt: TGTGCCAGCAGCTTGATAAGGACAGGTGAAGCTTTCTTT
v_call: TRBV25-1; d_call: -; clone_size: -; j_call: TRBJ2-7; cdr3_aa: CASSELGRPSSSYEQYF; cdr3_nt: TGTGCCAGCAGTGAATTGGGCAGGCCATCAAGCTCCTACGAGCAGTACTTC
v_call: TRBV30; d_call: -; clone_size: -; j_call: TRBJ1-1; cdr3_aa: CAWSGARTEAFF; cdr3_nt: TGTGCCTGGAGCGGAGCGAGAACTGAAGCTTTCTTT
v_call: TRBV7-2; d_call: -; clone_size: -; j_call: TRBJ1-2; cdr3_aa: CASSSQSYGYTF; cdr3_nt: TGTGCCAGCAGCTCACAGTCCTATGGCTACACCTTC
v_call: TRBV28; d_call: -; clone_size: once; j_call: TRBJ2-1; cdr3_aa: CAIPAEGAKYNEQFF; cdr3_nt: TGTGCCATCCCCGCGGAGGGGGCGAAGTACAATGAGCAGTTCTTC
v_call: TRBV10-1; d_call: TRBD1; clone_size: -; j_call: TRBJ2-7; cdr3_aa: CASSDPDRGGYEQYF; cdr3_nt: TGCGCCAGCAGTGACCCGGACAGGGGCGGGTACGAGCAGTACTTC
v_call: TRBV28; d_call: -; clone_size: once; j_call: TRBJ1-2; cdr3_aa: CASSLGSPYGYTF; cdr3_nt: TGTGCCAGCAGTTTGGGCAGTCCCTATGGCTACACCTTC
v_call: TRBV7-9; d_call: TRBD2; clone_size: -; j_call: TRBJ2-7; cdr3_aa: CASSVRKLAGDPYEQYF; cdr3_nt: TGTGCCAGCAGCGTCCGTAAACTAGCGGGAGACCCCTACGAGCAGTACTTC
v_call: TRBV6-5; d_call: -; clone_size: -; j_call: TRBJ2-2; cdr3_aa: CASSYRLARGGELFF; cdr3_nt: TGTGCCAGCAGTTACAGGCTAGCGAGGGGAGGGGAGCTGTTTTTT
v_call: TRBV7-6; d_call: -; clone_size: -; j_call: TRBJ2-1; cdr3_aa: CASSPAGTYNEQFF; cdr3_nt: TGTGCCAGCAGCCCCGCAGGGACCTACAATGAGCAGTTCTTC
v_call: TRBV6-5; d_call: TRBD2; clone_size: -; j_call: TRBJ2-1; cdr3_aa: CATRGSGVNEQFF; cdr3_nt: TGTGCCACCCGGGGTAGCGGGGTCAATGAGCAGTTCTTC
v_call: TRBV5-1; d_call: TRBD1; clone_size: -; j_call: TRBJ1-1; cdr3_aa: CASSPDRMNTEAFF; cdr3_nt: TGCGCCAGCAGCCCGGACAGGATGAACACTGAAGCTTTCTTT
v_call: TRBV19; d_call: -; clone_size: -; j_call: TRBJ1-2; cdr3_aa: CASSPRGGYGYTF; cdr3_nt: TGTGCCAGTAGTCCTAGGGGGGGCTATGGCTACACCTTC
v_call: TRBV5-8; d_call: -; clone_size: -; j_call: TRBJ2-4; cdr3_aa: CASSFLRSQLAKNIQYF; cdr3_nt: TGTGCCAGCAGCTTCCTTCGGAGTCAACTAGCCAAAAACATTCAGTACTTC
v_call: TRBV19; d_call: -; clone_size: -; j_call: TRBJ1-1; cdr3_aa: CASRRGTPNTEAFF; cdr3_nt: TGTGCCAGTAGACGGGGGACGCCGAACACTGAAGCTTTCTTT
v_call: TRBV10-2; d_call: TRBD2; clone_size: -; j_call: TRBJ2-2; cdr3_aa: CASPFKPTSPPSGELFF; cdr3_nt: TGCGCCAGCCCCTTCAAACCGACTAGCCCTCCGTCAGGGGAGCTGTTTTTT
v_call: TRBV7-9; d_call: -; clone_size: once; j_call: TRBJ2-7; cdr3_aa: CASSLAGAGPLAEQYF; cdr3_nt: TGTGCCAGCAGCTTAGCAGGGGCTGGACCTCTTGCCGAGCAGTACTTC
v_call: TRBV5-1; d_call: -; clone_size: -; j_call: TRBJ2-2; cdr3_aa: CASSPPDTGELFF; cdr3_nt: TGCGCCAGCAGCCCCCCGGACACCGGGGAGCTGTTTTTT
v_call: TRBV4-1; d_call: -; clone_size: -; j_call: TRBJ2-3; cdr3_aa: CASSFRGTDTQYF; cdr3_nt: TGCGCCAGCAGCTTCAGGGGCACAGATACGCAGTATTTT
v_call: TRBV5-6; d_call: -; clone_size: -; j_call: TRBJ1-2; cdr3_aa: CASSSVGLQSGYGYTF; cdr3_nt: TGTGCCAGCAGCTCGGTCGGACTCCAATCGGGCTATGGCTACACCTTC
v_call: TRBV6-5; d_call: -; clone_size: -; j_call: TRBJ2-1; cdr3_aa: CASSSGLSYNEQFF; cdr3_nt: TGTGCCAGCAGTTCCGGACTCTCCTACAATGAGCAGTTCTTC